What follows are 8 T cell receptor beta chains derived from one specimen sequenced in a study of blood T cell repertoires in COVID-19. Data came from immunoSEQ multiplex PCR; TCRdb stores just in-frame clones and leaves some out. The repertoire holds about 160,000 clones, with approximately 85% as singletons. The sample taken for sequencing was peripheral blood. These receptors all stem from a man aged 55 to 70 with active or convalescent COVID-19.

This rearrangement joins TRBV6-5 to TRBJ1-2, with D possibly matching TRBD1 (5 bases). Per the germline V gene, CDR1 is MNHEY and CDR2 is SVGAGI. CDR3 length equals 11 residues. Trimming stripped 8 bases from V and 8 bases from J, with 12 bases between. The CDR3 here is CASGGTAGYTF. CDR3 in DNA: TGTGCCAGCGGGGGGACGGCGGGCTACACCTTC.

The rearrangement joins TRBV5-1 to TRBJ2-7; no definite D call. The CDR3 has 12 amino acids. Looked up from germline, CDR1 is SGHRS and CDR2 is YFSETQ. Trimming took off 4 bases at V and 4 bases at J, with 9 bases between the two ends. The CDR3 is CASSSIGYEQYF. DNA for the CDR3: TGCGCCAGCAGCAGTATCGGGTACGAGCAGTACTTC.

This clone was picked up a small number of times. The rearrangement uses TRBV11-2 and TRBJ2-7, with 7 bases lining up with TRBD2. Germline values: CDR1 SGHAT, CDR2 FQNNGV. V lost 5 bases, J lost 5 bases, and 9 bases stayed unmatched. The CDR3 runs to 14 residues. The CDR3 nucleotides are TGTGCCAGCAGCGCAAGCGGGAACAGGCACGAGCAGTACTTC. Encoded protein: CASSASGNRHEQYF.

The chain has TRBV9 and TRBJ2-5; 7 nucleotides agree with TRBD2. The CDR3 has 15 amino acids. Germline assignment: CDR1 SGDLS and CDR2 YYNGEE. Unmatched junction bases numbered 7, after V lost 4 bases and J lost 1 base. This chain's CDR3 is CASSPATSTQETQYF. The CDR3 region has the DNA TGTGCCAGCAGCCCGGCGACTAGCACCCAAGAGACCCAGTACTTC.

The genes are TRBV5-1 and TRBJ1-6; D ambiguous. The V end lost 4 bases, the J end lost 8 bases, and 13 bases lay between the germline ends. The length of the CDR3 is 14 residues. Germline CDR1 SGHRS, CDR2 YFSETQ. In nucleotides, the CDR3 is TGCGCCAGCAGCCCGGCGGCCATAGATTCACCCCTCCACTTT. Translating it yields CASSPAAIDSPLHF.

In DNA form, the CDR3 reads TGTGCCAGCAGCCAAGAAAACTCCGGGACTGGTAATGAAAAACTGTTTTTT. Amino acids: CASSQENSGTGNEKLFF. The V and J genes are TRBV4-2 and TRBJ1-4, with D maybe TRBD1 (5 bases). Per the germline V gene, CDR1 is LGHNA and CDR2 is YNFKEQ. The CDR3 spans 17 residues. Deletions cut 0 bases from V and 4 bases from J, with 15 bases between.

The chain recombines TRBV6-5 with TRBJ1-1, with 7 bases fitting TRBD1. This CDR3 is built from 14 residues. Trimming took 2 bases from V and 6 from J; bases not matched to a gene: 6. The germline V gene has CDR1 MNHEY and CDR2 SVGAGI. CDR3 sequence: CASSYRDRRPEAFF. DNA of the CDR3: TGTGCCAGCAGTTACCGGGACAGAAGGCCTGAAGCTTTCTTT.

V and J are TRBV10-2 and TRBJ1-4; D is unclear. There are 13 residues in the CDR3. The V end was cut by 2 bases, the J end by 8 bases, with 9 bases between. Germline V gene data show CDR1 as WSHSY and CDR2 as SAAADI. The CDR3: CASSERREEKLFF. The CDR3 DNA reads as TGCGCCAGCAGTGAGAGAAGGGAGGAAAAACTGTTTTTT.